The source of this TCR beta chain is a study of cytotoxic CD8 clonotypes in ibrutinib-treated CLL. Study as a whole: Patients attained about 25 partial and 2 complete responses; at median around 5.5 years, roughly 15 remained remitted while about twelve progressed.

Study-wide results and caveats: The study found public clonotypes uncommon, contracting or stable on treatment.

The CDR3 length is 19 residues. V was shortened by 1 base and J by 5 bases, with 23 bases between the two germline ends. The germline V gene encodes CDR1 MDHEN and CDR2 SYDVKM. For this clone: The antigen is not known.

Assay: immunoSEQ multiplex PCR; the TCRdb copy retains only in-frame clones and omits some. This sample carries tens of thousands of clones, around three quarters of them seen once, and the ten largest clones take roughly 51%. The material was PBMCs, obtained after 24 months of ibrutinib treatment. This clonotype was sampled from a human donor with chronic lymphocytic leukemia. The V gene is TRBV28, the J gene TRBJ2-2; D might be TRBD1 (5 bases). As DNA, the CDR3 is TGTGCCAGCAGTTTATCCCGTCAGGGCTATTACAAATCTACCGGGGAGCTGTTTTTT. It specifies CASSLSRQGYYKSTGELFF.